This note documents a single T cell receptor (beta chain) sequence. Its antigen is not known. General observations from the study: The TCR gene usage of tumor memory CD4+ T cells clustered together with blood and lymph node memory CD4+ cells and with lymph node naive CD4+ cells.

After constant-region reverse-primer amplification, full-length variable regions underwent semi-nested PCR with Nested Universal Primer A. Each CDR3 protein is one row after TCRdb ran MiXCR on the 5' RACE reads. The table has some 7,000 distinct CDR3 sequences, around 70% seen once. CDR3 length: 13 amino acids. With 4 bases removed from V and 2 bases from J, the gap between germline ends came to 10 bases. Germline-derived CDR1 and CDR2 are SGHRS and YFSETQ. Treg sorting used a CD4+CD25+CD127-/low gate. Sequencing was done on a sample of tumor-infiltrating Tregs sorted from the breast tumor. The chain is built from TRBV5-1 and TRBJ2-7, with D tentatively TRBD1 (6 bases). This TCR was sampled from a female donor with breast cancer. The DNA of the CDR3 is TGCGCCAGCAGCCCACAGGGAGCCTACGAGCAGTACTTC. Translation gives CASSPQGAYEQYF. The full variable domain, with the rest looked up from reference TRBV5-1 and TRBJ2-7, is KAGVTQTPRYLIKTRGQQVTLSCSPISGHRSVSWYQQTPGQGLQFLFEYFSETQRNKGNFPGRFSGRQFSNSRSEMNVSTLELGDSALYLCASSPQGAYEQYFGPGTRLTVT.